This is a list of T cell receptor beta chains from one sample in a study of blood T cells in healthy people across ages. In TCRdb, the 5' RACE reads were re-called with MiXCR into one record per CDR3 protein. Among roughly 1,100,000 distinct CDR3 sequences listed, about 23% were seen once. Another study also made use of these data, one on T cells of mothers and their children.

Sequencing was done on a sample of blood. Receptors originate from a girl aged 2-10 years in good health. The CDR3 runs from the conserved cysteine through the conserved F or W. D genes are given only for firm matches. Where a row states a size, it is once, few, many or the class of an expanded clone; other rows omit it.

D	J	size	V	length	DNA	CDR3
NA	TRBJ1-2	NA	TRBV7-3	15	TGTGCCAGCAGCAAGGGACAAGGGAGCGGCTATGGCTACACCTTC	CASSKGQGSGYGYTF
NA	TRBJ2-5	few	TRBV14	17	TGTGCCAGCAGCCAAGTAACCGGAAACCAGTACCAAGAGACCCAGTACTTC	CASSQVTGNQYQETQYF
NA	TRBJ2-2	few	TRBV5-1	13	TGCGCCTGCACCTCTCCGAACACCGGGGAGCTGTTTTTT	CACTSPNTGELFF
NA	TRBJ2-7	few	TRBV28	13	TGTGCCAGCATTGGGGGGACCTCCTACGAGCAGTACTTC	CASIGGTSYEQYF
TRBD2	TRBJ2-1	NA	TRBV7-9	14	TGTGCCAGCAGCCCCCGGACTAGCGAGAATGAGCAGTTCTTC	CASSPRTSENEQFF
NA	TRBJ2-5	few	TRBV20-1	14	TGCAGTTCTCAAGGGCCGGGGCGCCAAGAGACCCAGTACTTC	CSSQGPGRQETQYF
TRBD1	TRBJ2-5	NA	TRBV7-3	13	TGTGCCAACCCCGACAGGGCCCAAGAGACCCAGTACTTC	CANPDRAQETQYF
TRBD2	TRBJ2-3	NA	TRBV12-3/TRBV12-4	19	TGTGCCAGCAGGGGGCTAGCGGGGGGACAGTTTCCTAGCACAGATACGCAGTATTTT	CASRGLAGGQFPSTDTQYF
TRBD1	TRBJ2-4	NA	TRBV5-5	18	TGTGCCAGCAGCTCCCAACCAGTACGACAGGGTGGGGGAAACATTCAGTACTTC	CASSSQPVRQGGGNIQYF
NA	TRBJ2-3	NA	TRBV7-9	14	TGTGCCAGCAGCTTAAATATGGGTACAGATACGCAGTATTTT	CASSLNMGTDTQYF
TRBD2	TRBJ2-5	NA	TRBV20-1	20	TGCAGTGCTAGTCGGACAGCCGGGACTAGCGGGATATCCCCGCAAGAGACCCAGTACTTC	CSASRTAGTSGISPQETQYF